These 27 T cell receptor beta chains were all obtained from the same sample, sequenced in a study of blood T cell repertoires in COVID-19. The repertoire was sequenced with immunoSEQ multiplex PCR; TCRdb's copy has only in-frame clones and lacks some. The sample has 300,000 to 400,000 clones; more than 85% are singletons. Source material: PBMCs or T cells enriched from blood (not recorded which). The receptors here all came from a woman in her 30s who had recovered from COVID-19.

J is TRBJ2-3 and V is TRBV10-1; no clear D. This CDR3 has 13 amino acids. V was trimmed by 3 bases and J by 0 bases, leaving 4 bases between them. From germline, CDR1 is WNHNN and CDR2 SYGVQD (reference sequence). The CDR3 region is CASSDLSTDTQYF. CDR3 sequence (DNA): TGCGCCAGCAGTGATCTTAGCACAGATACGCAGTATTTT.

The chain joins TRBV5-1 to TRBJ1-2; no firm D call. This CDR3 is built from 11 residues. Trimming shortened V by 4 bases and J by 13 bases, and 14 bases separated the two germline ends. CDR1 and CDR2 (germline): SGHRS, YFSETQ. The CDR3, as DNA: TGCGCCAGCAGCCGGGAGGAGATCGTCACCTTC. It encodes CASSREEIVTF. Filled out from reference TRBV5-1 and TRBJ1-2, the complete variable domain reads KAGVTQTPRYLIKTRGQQVTLSCSPISGHRSVSWYQQTPGQGLQFLFEYFSETQRNKGNFPGRFSGRQFSNSRSEMNVSTLELGDSALYLCASSREEIVTFGSGTRLTVV.

CDR3 sequence: CASSLEEQGPNSGNTIYF. DNA of the CDR3: TGTGCCAGCAGCTTAGAGGAACAGGGACCTAATTCTGGAAACACCATATATTTT. V usage is TRBV11-2 and J usage is TRBJ1-3, with D perhaps matching TRBD1 (6 bases). The germline V and J ends were trimmed by 0 bases and 1 base, with 16 bases remaining between them. CDR1 and CDR2 (germline): SGHAT, FQNNGV. This CDR3 is built from 18 residues. The full variable domain, rest sourced from reference TRBV11-2 and TRBJ1-3, is EAGVAQSPRYKIIEKRQSVAFWCNPISGHATLYWYQQILGQGPKLLIQFQNNGVVDDSQLPKDRFSAERLKGVDSTLKIQPAKLEDSAVYLCASSLEEQGPNSGNTIYFGEGSWLTVV.

V gene TRBV19 combines with J gene TRBJ2-7; 7 nucleotides line up with TRBD1. The CDR3 is 12 residues long. V trimming: 6 bases; J trimming: 6 bases; junction bases outside the gene matches: 5. CDR1 is LNHDA, CDR2 SQIVND, per germline (reference sequence). The CDR3 sequence: CASSRQGSEQYF. The DNA for the CDR3 is TGTGCCAGTAGCCGACAGGGCAGCGAGCAGTACTTC.

The chain carries TRBV12-3 or TRBV12-4 and TRBJ2-7; D is unresolved. The ends were cut back, 3 bases at V and 3 bases at J, with 9 bases in the middle. The CDR3 spans 13 residues. The CDR3: CASSFDTDYEQYF. CDR3 coding DNA: TGTGCCAGCAGTTTTGACACCGACTACGAGCAGTACTTC.

This clone has just one count. The CDR3 region has the DNA TGTGCCAGCAGCGGGCGTCCTCCCTTAGCTAACTATGGCTACACCTTC. Its translation is CASSGRPPLANYGYTF. The chain employs TRBV5-8 and TRBJ1-2; D not certain. This CDR3 contains 16 residues. Trimming shortened V by 4 bases and J by 0 bases, and 16 bases separated the two germline ends. Germline CDR1 reads SGHTS; CDR2 reads YDEGEE.

On this clone: In the same sample, other DNA sequences code for this CDR3. The J gene is TRBJ1-1, the V gene TRBV5-4; no clear D. The V gene lost 2 bases and the J gene lost 2 bases, with 7 bases spanning the gap. The CDR3 covers 13 residues. Germline CDR1 is SGHNT and CDR2 is YYREEE (reference sequence). In DNA form, the CDR3 reads TGTGCCAGCAGCTTCGGCGGTAACACTGAAGCTTTCTTT. It encodes CASSFGGNTEAFF.

V usage is TRBV5-1 and J usage is TRBJ1-1; 10 bases align to TRBD1. The length of the CDR3 is 14 residues. Losses at the gene ends were 2 bases for V and 3 bases for J; bases not matched to a gene: 1. The germline V gene has CDR1 SGHRS and CDR2 YFSETQ. The CDR3 sequence: CASSLGTGDTEAFF. The CDR3 DNA sequence: TGCGCCAGCAGCTTAGGGACAGGGGACACTGAAGCTTTCTTT.

This clone was seen only a few times. V is TRBV10-3 and J is TRBJ2-1; 11 positions match TRBD2. After removal of 6 bases from V and 2 bases from J, the junction contained 3 bases not matched to a gene. The V gene's germline CDR1 is ENHRY and CDR2 SYGVKD. The CDR3 extends over 15 amino acids. The DNA for the CDR3 is TGTGCCATCAGGGATAGCGGGGGGGCCTACAATGAGCAGTTCTTC. The encoded protein is CAIRDSGGAYNEQFF.

This chain joins TRBV10-3 and TRBJ1-1, with 7 bases matching TRBD1. The V gene's germline CDR1 is ENHRY and CDR2 SYGVKD. The CDR3 has 16 amino acids. Trimming at V came to 2 bases and at J to 0 bases, leaving 6 bases not matched to a gene. The CDR3 nucleotides read TGTGCCATCAGTGAGGGAGGGGGCACTGTGAACACTGAAGCTTTCTTT. It encodes CAISEGGGTVNTEAFF.

The sample holds a few counts of this clone. V usage is TRBV5-1 and J usage is TRBJ2-1; 9 nucleotides align to TRBD2. Per the germline V gene, CDR1 is SGHRS and CDR2 is YFSETQ. The length of the CDR3 is 16 residues. J lost 0 bases, V lost 5 bases, and 6 bases had no gene match. This CDR3 reads CASRSPSGVSYNEQFF. CDR3 DNA sequence: TGCGCCAGCAGATCTCCTAGCGGGGTCTCCTACAATGAGCAGTTCTTC.

The gene calls are TRBV8-2 and TRBJ2-5; the table's TRBD2 call for D was not verified on the DNA. TRBV8-2 is a known pseudogene. The CDR3 is 8 amino acids. CDR3 DNA sequence: TGTGGCGGCGGGACCCAGTACTTC. Encoded protein: CGGGTQYF.

The sample holds a few counts of this clone. Other DNA sequences of this sample code for an identical CDR3. The genes are TRBV6-1 and TRBJ2-7; no clear D gene. Germline V lookup: CDR1 MNHNS, CDR2 SASEGT. V dropped 3 bases and J dropped 0 bases, with 6 bases sitting between them. The CDR3 extends over 13 amino acids. CDR3 sequence: CASSDRGSYEQYF. Written as DNA, the CDR3 is TGTGCCAGCAGTGACAGAGGCTCCTACGAGCAGTACTTC.

The chain joins TRBV27 to TRBJ1-5, with 11 positions matching TRBD1. The germline CDR1 and CDR2 sequences are MNHEY and SMNVEV (reference sequence). The CDR3 covers 14 residues. After removal of 7 bases from V and 7 bases from J, the junction contained 6 bases not matched to a gene. CDR3: CASKGTGGRQPQHF. In nucleotides, the CDR3 is TGTGCCAGCAAGGGGACAGGGGGGAGGCAGCCCCAGCATTTT.

This sequence joins TRBV7-2 and TRBJ2-7; D perhaps matches TRBD1 (6 bases). V was trimmed by 5 bases and J by 2 bases, leaving 13 bases between them. The CDR3 has 14 residues. The germline gives CDR1 SGHTA, CDR2 FQGNSA. CDR3 residues: CASSNRQVPYEQYF. The CDR3 DNA follows: TGTGCCAGCAGCAACCGACAGGTTCCCTACGAGCAGTACTTC.

This sequence joins TRBV9 and TRBJ2-7; 11 positions agree with TRBD2. From germline, CDR1 is SGDLS and CDR2 YYNGEE. V was pared by 3 bases and J by 7 bases, with 6 bases of the junction left unmatched. The CDR3 has 14 residues. The CDR3 protein is CASSATSGAAEQYF. The CDR3 nucleotides are TGTGCCAGCAGCGCGACTAGCGGGGCGGCGGAGCAGTACTTC.

The rearrangement links TRBV19 to TRBJ2-5; 9 bases agree with TRBD1. Trimming removed 9 bases from V and 3 bases from J; junction bases left unmatched: 11. CDR3 size: 15 residues. Germline loops: CDR1 LNHDA, CDR2 SQIVND (reference sequence). CDR3 nucleotide sequence: TGTGCCAGGAGAGGTTGGGACAGGGAAGAAGAGACCCAGTACTTC. Protein product: CARRGWDREEETQYF.

Written as DNA, the CDR3 is TGTGCCAGCAGTAGGACAGGGTCCTATGGCTACACCTTC. Translated: CASSRTGSYGYTF. This chain links TRBV27 with TRBJ1-2; TRBD1 aligns across 8 bases. After removal of 5 bases from V and 4 bases from J, the junction contained 3 bases not matched to a gene. This CDR3 has 13 amino acids. The germline V gene encodes CDR1 MNHEY and CDR2 SMNVEV (reference sequence).

The genes are TRBV12-3 or TRBV12-4 and TRBJ1-6; no reliable D call. Trimming removed 3 bases from V and 5 bases from J, with 5 bases in between. This CDR3 is built from 13 residues. CDR3 DNA: TGTGCCAGCAGTTTTCGGGATAATTCACCCCTCCACTTT. Its protein product is CASSFRDNSPLHF.

J is TRBJ1-2 and V is TRBV7-8; D unclear. CDR1 and CDR2 (germline): SGHVS, FQNEAQ. There are 15 residues in the CDR3. V lost 1 base to trimming and J lost 7 bases, with 16 bases between them. CDR3 amino acids: CASSLVAGSGRGYTF. The CDR3 bases are TGTGCCAGCAGCTTAGTTGCAGGCTCAGGTCGTGGCTACACCTTC.

Only one count was recorded for this clone. The chain uses TRBV9 and TRBJ2-1, with D possibly TRBD2 on 6 matching bases. The V gene's germline CDR1 is SGDLS and CDR2 YYNGEE. The CDR3 is made up of 15 amino acids. V was cut by 0 bases and J by 6 bases, with 13 bases left in between. Here the CDR3 DNA reads TGTGCCAGCAGCGTAGAAGGGCGGGATCTCAATGAGCAGTTCTTC. Translating it yields CASSVEGRDLNEQFF. The variable domain in full, completed from reference TRBV9 and TRBJ2-1, reads DSGVTQTPKHLITATGQRVTLRCSPRSGDLSVYWYQQSLDQGLQFLIQYYNGEERAKGNILERFSAQQFPDLHSELNLSSLELGDSALYFCASSVEGRDLNEQFFGPGTRLTVL.

The chain is built from TRBV27 and TRBJ2-1, with TRBD1 matching 9 bases. Losses at the gene ends were 0 bases for V and 1 base for J; bases not matched to a gene: 7. The germline V gene has CDR1 MNHEY and CDR2 SMNVEV (reference sequence). The CDR3 covers 18 residues. The CDR3 DNA sequence: TGTGCCAGCAGTTTATCCCCGGGACAGGGACATTCCTACAATGAGCAGTTCTTC. Translation: CASSLSPGQGHSYNEQFF.

V and J are TRBV18 and TRBJ1-1; TRBD1 matches at 7 bases. Looked up from germline, CDR1 is KGHSH and CDR2 is LQKENI. Germline trimming cut 1 base from V and 1 base from J; bases unmatched to any gene: 3. The CDR3 has 15 amino acids. The CDR3 is CASSPQGQRNTEAFF. CDR3 sequence (DNA): TGTGCCAGCTCACCACAGGGACAGAGGAACACTGAAGCTTTCTTT.

This chain links TRBV7-9 with TRBJ2-1; D perhaps matches TRBD1 (6 bases). This CDR3 contains 16 residues. Trimming stripped 5 bases from V and 8 bases from J, with 22 bases between. CDR1 is SEHNR, CDR2 FQNEAQ, per germline (reference sequence). The CDR3 nucleotides read TGTGCCAGCAGCCCCGGGGTGGGGGCCCCTACGCATGAGCAGTTCTTC. Its translation is CASSPGVGAPTHEQFF.

The rearrangement uses TRBV9 and TRBJ2-5, with 8 bases fitting TRBD2. The ends lost 4 bases at V and 1 base at J; junction bases unmatched: 6. The CDR3 runs to 15 residues. Germline CDR1 and CDR2: SGDLS and YYNGEE. CDR3 DNA sequence: TGTGCCAGCAGCTATAGCGGGGCCACCCAAGAGACCCAGTACTTC. It encodes CASSYSGATQETQYF.

The rearrangement joins TRBV10-2 to TRBJ2-2; a possible D gene is TRBD1 (6 bases). CDR1 is WSHSY, CDR2 SAAADI, per germline. Trimming took off 3 bases at V and 4 bases at J, with 12 bases between the two ends. The CDR3 is 15 amino acids. CDR3 in DNA: TGCGCCAGCAGTGAACCTCAGGGGCGCACCGGGGAGCTGTTTTTT. This gives the protein CASSEPQGRTGELFF.

The chain combines TRBV28 with TRBJ2-5; D perhaps matches TRBD1 (6 bases). The CDR3 length is 14 residues. Germline assignment: CDR1 MDHEN and CDR2 SYDVKM. The germline V and J ends were trimmed by 5 bases and 6 bases, with 16 bases remaining between them. For the CDR3, the DNA is TGTGCCAGCAGTCCTACAGGGTCGGTAAAGACCCAGTACTTC. It yields the protein CASSPTGSVKTQYF.